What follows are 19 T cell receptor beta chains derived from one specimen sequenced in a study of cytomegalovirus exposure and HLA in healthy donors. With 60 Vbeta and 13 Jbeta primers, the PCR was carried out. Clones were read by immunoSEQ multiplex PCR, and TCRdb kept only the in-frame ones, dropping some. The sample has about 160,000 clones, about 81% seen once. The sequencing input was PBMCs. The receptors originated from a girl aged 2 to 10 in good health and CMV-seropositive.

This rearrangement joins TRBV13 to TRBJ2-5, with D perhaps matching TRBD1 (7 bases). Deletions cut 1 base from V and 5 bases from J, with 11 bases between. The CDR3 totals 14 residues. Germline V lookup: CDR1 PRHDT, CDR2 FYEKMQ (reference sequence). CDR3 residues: CASSLVQGRETQYF. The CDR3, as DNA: TGTGCCAGCAGCTTAGTACAGGGGAGGGAGACCCAGTACTTC.

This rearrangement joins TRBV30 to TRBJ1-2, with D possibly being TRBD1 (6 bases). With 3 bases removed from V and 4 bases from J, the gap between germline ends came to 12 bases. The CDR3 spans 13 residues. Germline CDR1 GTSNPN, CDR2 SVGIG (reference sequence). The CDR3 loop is CAWRDSTFYGYTF. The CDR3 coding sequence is TGTGCCTGGAGGGACAGCACTTTCTATGGCTACACCTTC. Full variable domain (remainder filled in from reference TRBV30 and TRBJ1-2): SQTIHQWPATLVQPVGSPLSLECTVEGTSNPNLYWYRQAAGRGLQLLFYSVGIGQISSEVPQNLSASRPQDRQFILSSKKLLLSDSGFYLCAWRDSTFYGYTFGSGTRLTVV.

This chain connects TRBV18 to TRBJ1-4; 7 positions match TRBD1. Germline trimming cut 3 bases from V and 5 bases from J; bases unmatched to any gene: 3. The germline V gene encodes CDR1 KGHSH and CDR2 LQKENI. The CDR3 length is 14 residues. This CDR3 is CASSPETGNEKLFF. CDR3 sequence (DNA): TGTGCCAGCTCACCCGAGACAGGGAATGAAAAACTGTTTTTT.

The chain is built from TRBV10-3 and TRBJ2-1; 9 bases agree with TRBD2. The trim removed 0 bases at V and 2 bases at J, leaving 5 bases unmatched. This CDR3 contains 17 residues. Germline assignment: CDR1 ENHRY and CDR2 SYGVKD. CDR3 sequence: CAISESVAGATYNEQFF. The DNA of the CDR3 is TGTGCCATCAGTGAGTCCGTAGCGGGAGCAACCTACAATGAGCAGTTCTTC.

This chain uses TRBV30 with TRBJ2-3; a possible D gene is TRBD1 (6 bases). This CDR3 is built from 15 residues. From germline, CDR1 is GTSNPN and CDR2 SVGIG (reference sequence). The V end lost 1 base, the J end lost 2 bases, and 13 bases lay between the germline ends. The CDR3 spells CAWSAGLGHTDTQYF. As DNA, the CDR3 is TGTGCCTGGAGTGCTGGATTGGGACACACAGATACGCAGTATTTT.

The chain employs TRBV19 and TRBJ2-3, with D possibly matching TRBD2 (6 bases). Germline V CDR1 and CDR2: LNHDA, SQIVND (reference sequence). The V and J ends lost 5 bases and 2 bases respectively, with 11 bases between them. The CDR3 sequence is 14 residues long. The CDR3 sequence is CASSLGTYTDTQYF. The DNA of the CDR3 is TGTGCCAGTAGTCTCGGGACTTACACAGATACGCAGTATTTT.

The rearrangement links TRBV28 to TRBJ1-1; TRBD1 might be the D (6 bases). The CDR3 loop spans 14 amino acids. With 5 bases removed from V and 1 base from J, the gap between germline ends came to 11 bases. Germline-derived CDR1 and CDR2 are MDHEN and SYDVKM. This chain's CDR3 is CASSPGTSNTEAFF. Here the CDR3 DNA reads TGTGCCAGCAGTCCAGGGACATCGAACACTGAAGCTTTCTTT.

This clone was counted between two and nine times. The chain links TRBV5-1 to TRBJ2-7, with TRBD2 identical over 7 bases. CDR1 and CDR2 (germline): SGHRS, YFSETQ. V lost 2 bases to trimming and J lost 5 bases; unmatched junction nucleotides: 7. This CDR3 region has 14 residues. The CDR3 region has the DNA TGCGCCAGCAGCTTCAGCGGGGACCCCCACGAGCAGTACTTC. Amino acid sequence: CASSFSGDPHEQYF.

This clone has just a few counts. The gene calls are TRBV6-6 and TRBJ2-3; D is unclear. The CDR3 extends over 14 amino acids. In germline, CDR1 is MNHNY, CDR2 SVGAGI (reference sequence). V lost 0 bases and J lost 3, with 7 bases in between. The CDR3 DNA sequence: TGTGCCAGCAGTTACTCAGCAATGACAGATACGCAGTATTTT. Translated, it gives CASSYSAMTDTQYF.

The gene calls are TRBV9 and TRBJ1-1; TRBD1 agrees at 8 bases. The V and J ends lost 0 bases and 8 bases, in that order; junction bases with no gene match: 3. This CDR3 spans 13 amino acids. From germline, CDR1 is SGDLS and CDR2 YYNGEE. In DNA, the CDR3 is TGTGCCAGCAGCGTAGTACAGGGGGGCGAAGCTTTCTTT. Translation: CASSVVQGGEAFF.

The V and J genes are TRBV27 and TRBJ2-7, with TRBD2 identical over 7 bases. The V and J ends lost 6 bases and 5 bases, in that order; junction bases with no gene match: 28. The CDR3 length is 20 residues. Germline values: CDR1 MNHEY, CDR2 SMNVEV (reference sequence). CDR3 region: CASSFRAYGLGGSGGDEQYF. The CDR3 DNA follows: TGTGCCAGCAGCTTTCGGGCCTACGGGTTGGGCGGGAGTGGAGGGGACGAGCAGTACTTC.

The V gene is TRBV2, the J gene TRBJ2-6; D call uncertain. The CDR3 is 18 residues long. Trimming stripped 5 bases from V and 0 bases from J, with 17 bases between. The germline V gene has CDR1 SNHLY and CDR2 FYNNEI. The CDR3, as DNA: TGTGCCAGCAGTAAGAGACCCCCGGAGATCTCTGGGGCCAACGTCCTGACTTTC. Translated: CASSKRPPEISGANVLTF.

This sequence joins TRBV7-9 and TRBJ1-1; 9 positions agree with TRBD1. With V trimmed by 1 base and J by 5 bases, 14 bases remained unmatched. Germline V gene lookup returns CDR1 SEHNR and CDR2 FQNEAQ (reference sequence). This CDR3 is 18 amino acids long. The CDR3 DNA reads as TGTGCCAGCAGCTTAGTACCAATAGGACAGGGGAGGAGTACTGAAGCTTTCTTT. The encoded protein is CASSLVPIGQGRSTEAFF.

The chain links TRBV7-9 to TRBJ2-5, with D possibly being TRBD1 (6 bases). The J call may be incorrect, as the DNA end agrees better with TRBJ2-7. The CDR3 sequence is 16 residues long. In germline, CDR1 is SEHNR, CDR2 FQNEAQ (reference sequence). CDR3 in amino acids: CASSLGGRVGIYEQYF. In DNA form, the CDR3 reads TGTGCCAGCAGCTTAGGGGGGCGAGTTGGGATCTACGAGCAGTACTTC.

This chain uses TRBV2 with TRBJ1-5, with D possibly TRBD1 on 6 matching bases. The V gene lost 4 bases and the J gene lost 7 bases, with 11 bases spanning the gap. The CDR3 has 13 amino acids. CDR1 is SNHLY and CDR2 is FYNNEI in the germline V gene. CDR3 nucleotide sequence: TGTGCCAGCAGTGCCTCAGGGGAACAGCCCCAGCATTTT. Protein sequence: CASSASGEQPQHF.

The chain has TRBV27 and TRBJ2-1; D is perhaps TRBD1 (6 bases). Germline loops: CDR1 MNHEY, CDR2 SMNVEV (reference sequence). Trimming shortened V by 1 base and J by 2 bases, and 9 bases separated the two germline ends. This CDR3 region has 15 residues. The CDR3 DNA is TGTGCCAGCAGTTTATTTGGGGACACCTACAATGAGCAGTTCTTC. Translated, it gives CASSLFGDTYNEQFF.

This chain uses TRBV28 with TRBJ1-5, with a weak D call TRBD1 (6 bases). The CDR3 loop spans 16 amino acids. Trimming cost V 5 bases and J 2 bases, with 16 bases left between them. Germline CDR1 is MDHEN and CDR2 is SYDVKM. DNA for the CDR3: TGTGCCAGCAGTAGAACAAGGGGGACCCGCAATCAGCCCCAGCATTTT. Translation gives CASSRTRGTRNQPQHF.

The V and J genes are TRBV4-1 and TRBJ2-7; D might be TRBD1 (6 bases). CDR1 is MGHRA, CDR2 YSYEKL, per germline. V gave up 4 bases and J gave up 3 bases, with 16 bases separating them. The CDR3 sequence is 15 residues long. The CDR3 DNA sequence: TGCGCCAGCAGCCTTCGTGCGACAGGCATCTACGAGCAGTACTTC. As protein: CASSLRATGIYEQYF.

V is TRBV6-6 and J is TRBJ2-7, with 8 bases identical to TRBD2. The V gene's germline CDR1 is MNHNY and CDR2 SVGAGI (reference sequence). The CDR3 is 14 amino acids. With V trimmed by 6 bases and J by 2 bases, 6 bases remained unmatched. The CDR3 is CASSLAGLTYEQYF. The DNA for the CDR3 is TGTGCCAGCAGCCTAGCGGGTCTAACCTACGAGCAGTACTTC.